The clone carrying this T cell receptor (beta chain) turned up a few times. The CDR3 is made up of 11 amino acids. V lost 5 bases, J lost 14 bases, and 15 bases lay in between. Germline CDR1 SGHTA, CDR2 FQGNSA. The data originate from a study of T cells in Graves' hyperthyroidism and ophthalmopathy. There were TCR beta CDR3 regions amplified from RNA transcripts. The HTBI primer set drove a first-round RT-PCR of the TCR CDR3. TCRdb analysed the multiplex PCR reads with MiXCR anew, one entry per CDR3 protein. This table holds around 560,000 distinct CDR3 sequences, 16% found once. The J gene is TRBJ2-5, the V gene TRBV7-2; perhaps TRBD1 as D (6 bases). The origin of this receptor is a woman between 18 and 30 years old with Graves' hyperthyroidism. Sequenced sample: blood. The CDR3 bases are TGTGCCAGCAGCCCCGGGACATCGAAATACTTC. Its protein product is CASSPGTSKYF.